What follows describes a single T cell receptor beta chain. The CDR3 is made up of 16 amino acids. V dropped 3 bases and J dropped 4 bases, with 15 bases sitting between them. Germline CDR1 is SNHLY and CDR2 is FYNNEI. The sample is drawn from a study of cytomegalovirus exposure and HLA in healthy donors. Sequencing was performed with immunoSEQ multiplex PCR; in TCRdb, only in-frame clones are kept and a portion is missing. The top ten hold more than 1.2% of the sample, which has 150,000 to 200,000 clones, around nine tenths seen once. This chain connects TRBV2 to TRBJ2-2, with D possibly TRBD2 on 6 matching bases. The sequenced sample consisted of PBMCs. The TCR comes from a young woman in good health and CMV-seronegative. CDR3 protein: CASSDRLPRGTGELFF. In DNA form, the CDR3 reads TGTGCCAGCAGTGATCGCCTTCCGCGGGGCACCGGGGAGCTGTTTTTT.